This is a list of T cell receptor beta chains from one sample in a study of T-cell reconstitution after alpha-beta-depleted transplantation in children. TCRdb re-called the PCR reads through MiXCR, storing one row per CDR3 protein. This sample has some 500,000 distinct CDR3 sequences, with 32% found just once. The sequencing here drew on PBMCs from the stem cell graft donor, taken from the stem cell graft. The receptors shown here come from a human donor who donated a stem cell graft to a child with aplastic anemia. Each CDR3 is given with its conserved first and last residue. Each record gives: D gene, V gene, J gene, clone size, CDR3 protein, CDR3 DNA. D genes are given only for firm matches. A row's size may be missing; if present it is once, few, many or a size class.

d_call: TRBD1
v_call: TRBV5-1
j_call: TRBJ1-2
clone_size: -
cdr3_aa: CASSPGGQAYYGYTF
cdr3_nt: TGCGCCAGCAGCCCCGGGGGACAGGCCTACTATGGCTACACCTTC

d_call: -
v_call: TRBV5-1
j_call: TRBJ1-2
clone_size: few
cdr3_aa: CASSLEIGSYGYTF
cdr3_nt: TGCGCCAGCAGCTTGGAAATCGGGTCCTATGGCTACACCTTC

d_call: -
v_call: TRBV29-1
j_call: TRBJ2-2
clone_size: many
cdr3_aa: CSVFRGGNTGELFF
cdr3_nt: TGCAGCGTCTTCAGGGGGGGGAACACCGGGGAGCTGTTTTTT

d_call: -
v_call: TRBV18
j_call: TRBJ2-1
clone_size: -
cdr3_aa: CASSPGGAVANEQFF
cdr3_nt: TGTGCCAGCTCACCGGGTGGCGCGGTCGCCAATGAGCAGTTCTTC

d_call: -
v_call: TRBV20-1
j_call: TRBJ1-2
clone_size: few
cdr3_aa: CSARLGASGGYTF
cdr3_nt: TGCAGTGCTAGATTAGGCGCCTCGGGGGGCTACACCTTC

d_call: TRBD1
v_call: TRBV27
j_call: TRBJ1-1
clone_size: -
cdr3_aa: CASSLPGGESAFF
cdr3_nt: TGTGCCAGCAGTTTACCAGGGGGCGAGTCAGCTTTCTTT

d_call: TRBD1
v_call: TRBV29-1
j_call: TRBJ1-2
clone_size: -
cdr3_aa: CSGRDSFNYGYTF
cdr3_nt: TGCAGCGGACGGGACAGTTTTAACTATGGCTACACCTTC

d_call: TRBD1
v_call: TRBV12-3/TRBV12-4
j_call: TRBJ2-7
clone_size: -
cdr3_aa: CASSSRDRGITYEQYF
cdr3_nt: TGTGCCAGCAGTTCCCGGGACAGGGGTATCACCTACGAGCAGTACTTC

d_call: TRBD2
v_call: TRBV20-1
j_call: TRBJ2-5
clone_size: -
cdr3_aa: CSAPRLASVFRATQYF
cdr3_nt: TGCAGTGCTCCGAGACTAGCGAGCGTTTTTCGGGCGACCCAGTACTTC

d_call: -
v_call: TRBV7-6
j_call: TRBJ2-1
clone_size: few
cdr3_aa: CASSLAGTDSYNEQFF
cdr3_nt: TGTGCCAGCAGCTTAGCGGGGACGGACTCCTACAATGAGCAGTTCTTC

d_call: -
v_call: TRBV12-3/TRBV12-4
j_call: TRBJ2-5
clone_size: few
cdr3_aa: CASSQGGGVETQYF
cdr3_nt: TGTGCCAGCAGTCAAGGAGGGGGCGTAGAGACCCAGTACTTC

d_call: -
v_call: TRBV7-8
j_call: TRBJ2-2
clone_size: few
cdr3_aa: CASSWLLDTNTGELFF
cdr3_nt: TGTGCCAGCAGCTGGCTACTAGATACGAACACCGGGGAGCTGTTTTTT

d_call: -
v_call: TRBV29-1
j_call: TRBJ1-3
clone_size: -
cdr3_aa: CSVAGLTTDRSGNTIYF
cdr3_nt: TGCAGCGTTGCGGGCCTAACGACAGACCGCTCTGGAAACACCATATATTTT

d_call: TRBD2
v_call: TRBV7-9
j_call: TRBJ2-1
clone_size: few
cdr3_aa: CASSLTSGRADEQFF
cdr3_nt: TGTGCCAGCAGCTTGACTAGCGGGAGGGCCGATGAGCAGTTCTTC

d_call: TRBD1
v_call: TRBV5-6
j_call: TRBJ2-7
clone_size: -
cdr3_aa: CASSFPGQGVYEQYF
cdr3_nt: TGTGCCAGCAGCTTTCCGGGACAGGGGGTGTACGAGCAGTACTTC

d_call: -
v_call: TRBV5-1
j_call: TRBJ2-3
clone_size: -
cdr3_aa: CASSSTGTDTDTQYF
cdr3_nt: TGCGCCAGCAGCTCGACAGGGACTGACACAGATACGCAGTATTTT

d_call: -
v_call: TRBV12-3/TRBV12-4
j_call: TRBJ2-2
clone_size: -
cdr3_aa: CASSPRAPGTGELFF
cdr3_nt: TGTGCCAGCAGCCCAAGGGCCCCGGGGACCGGGGAGCTGTTTTTT

d_call: -
v_call: TRBV12-3/TRBV12-4
j_call: TRBJ2-7
clone_size: -
cdr3_aa: CASSLGSESYEQYF
cdr3_nt: TGTGCCAGCAGTTTAGGAAGTGAATCCTACGAGCAGTACTTC

d_call: -
v_call: TRBV11-3
j_call: TRBJ2-5
clone_size: many
cdr3_aa: CASSFGQQETQYF
cdr3_nt: TGTGCCAGCAGCTTCGGGCAGCAAGAGACCCAGTACTTC

d_call: -
v_call: TRBV19
j_call: TRBJ1-4
clone_size: -
cdr3_aa: CASSQQRPRNPLNEKLFF
cdr3_nt: TGTGCCAGTTCTCAGCAGCGGCCTCGAAACCCTCTTAATGAAAAACTGTTTTTT

d_call: TRBD1
v_call: TRBV28
j_call: TRBJ1-5
clone_size: -
cdr3_aa: CASSYRFGQGDQPQHF
cdr3_nt: TGTGCCAGCAGTTACAGATTCGGACAGGGTGATCAGCCCCAGCATTTT

d_call: TRBD1
v_call: TRBV12-3/TRBV12-4
j_call: TRBJ1-6
clone_size: few
cdr3_aa: CASSSTRTGHSPLHF
cdr3_nt: TGTGCCAGCAGCTCAACCCGGACAGGGCATTCACCCCTCCACTTT

d_call: -
v_call: TRBV20-1
j_call: TRBJ1-2
clone_size: -
cdr3_aa: CSARDKGATGGYTF
cdr3_nt: TGCAGTGCTAGAGATAAGGGAGCTACGGGTGGCTACACCTTC

d_call: TRBD1
v_call: TRBV7-6
j_call: TRBJ1-3
clone_size: many
cdr3_aa: CASSRGQGVGNTIYF
cdr3_nt: TGTGCCAGCAGCCGAGGACAGGGGGTAGGAAACACCATATATTTT

d_call: -
v_call: TRBV7-9
j_call: TRBJ2-7
clone_size: -
cdr3_aa: CASSSPIGQGLYEQYF
cdr3_nt: TGTGCCAGCAGCTCCCCTATAGGGCAGGGCTTGTACGAGCAGTACTTC

d_call: -
v_call: TRBV7-8
j_call: TRBJ2-1
clone_size: -
cdr3_aa: CASSPRQGYRYDEQFF
cdr3_nt: TGTGCCAGCAGCCCCCGGCAAGGGTACAGGTACGATGAGCAGTTCTTC

d_call: TRBD2
v_call: TRBV7-9
j_call: TRBJ2-1
clone_size: few
cdr3_aa: CASSSSGTTDNEQFF
cdr3_nt: TGTGCCAGCAGCTCATCCGGGACTACTGACAATGAGCAGTTCTTC

d_call: TRBD2
v_call: TRBV29-1
j_call: TRBJ2-1
clone_size: -
cdr3_aa: CSVEETSGIVNEQFF
cdr3_nt: TGCAGCGTTGAAGAGACTAGCGGGATTGTAAATGAGCAGTTCTTC

d_call: -
v_call: TRBV27
j_call: TRBJ2-7
clone_size: few
cdr3_aa: CASREALPYEQYF
cdr3_nt: TGTGCCAGCAGGGAGGCCCTCCCCTACGAGCAGTACTTC

d_call: TRBD2
v_call: TRBV11-2
j_call: TRBJ2-4
clone_size: few
cdr3_aa: CASSPVGEPGLAGGAKNIQYF
cdr3_nt: TGTGCCAGCAGCCCGGTGGGGGAACCGGGACTAGCGGGAGGAGCCAAAAACATTCAGTACTTC

d_call: -
v_call: TRBV20-1
j_call: TRBJ1-5
clone_size: few
cdr3_aa: CSASWGLGQPQHF
cdr3_nt: TGCAGTGCTAGTTGGGGGCTCGGTCAGCCCCAGCATTTT

d_call: TRBD2
v_call: TRBV7-8
j_call: TRBJ2-3
clone_size: -
cdr3_aa: CASSLEGGRASDTQYF
cdr3_nt: TGTGCCAGCAGCTTAGAGGGCGGGAGGGCCTCAGATACGCAGTATTTT